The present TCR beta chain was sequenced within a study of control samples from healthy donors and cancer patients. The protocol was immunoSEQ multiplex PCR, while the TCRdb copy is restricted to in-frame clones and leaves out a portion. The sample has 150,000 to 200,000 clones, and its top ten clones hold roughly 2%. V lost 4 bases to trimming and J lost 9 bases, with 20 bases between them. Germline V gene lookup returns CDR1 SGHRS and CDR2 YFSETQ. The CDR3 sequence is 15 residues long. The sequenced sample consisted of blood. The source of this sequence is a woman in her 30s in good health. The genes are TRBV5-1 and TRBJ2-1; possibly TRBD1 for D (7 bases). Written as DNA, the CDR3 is TGCGCCAGCAGCCCCCGACAGGGAGGCCCCAGTGAGCAGTTCTTC. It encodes CASSPRQGGPSEQFF. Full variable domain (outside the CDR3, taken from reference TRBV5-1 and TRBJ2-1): KAGVTQTPRYLIKTRGQQVTLSCSPISGHRSVSWYQQTPGQGLQFLFEYFSETQRNKGNFPGRFSGRQFSNSRSEMNVSTLELGDSALYLCASSPRQGGPSEQFFGPGTRLTVL.